This T cell receptor beta chain was captured by sequencing in a study of T cell changes during pregnancy in multiple sclerosis. In regard to this clone: An end of the junction does not agree with germline; a read error may underlie this.

Here immunoSEQ multiplex PCR was the method, and the copy in TCRdb shows in-frame clones only, minus some. This table has 40,000 to 45,000 clones, less than 95% appearing once. The CDR3 has 16 amino acids. CDR1 is MGHRA and CDR2 is YSYEKL in the germline V gene. The chain recombines TRBV4-1 with TRBJ2-2; TRBD1 matches at 7 bases. Material: peripheral blood, obtained in the third trimester of pregnancy. The receptor comes from a female donor with multiple sclerosis, enrolled in a pregnancy study. The CDR3 DNA follows: TGCGCCAGCAGCCAAGCCAGGGACAGCAACACCGGGAAGCTGTTTTTT. Protein sequence: CASSQARDSNTGKLFF.